Listed here is a single T cell receptor (beta chain). Antigen specificity is unknown. A multiplex PCR was run with 60 Vbeta primers and 13 Jbeta primers. Measured with immunoSEQ multiplex PCR; TCRdb has only the in-frame clones, and not every one. The sample records roughly 120,000 clones, around two thirds being singletons. This sample was included in a study of cytomegalovirus exposure and HLA in healthy donors. Whole-study findings and limits: CMV serostatus was the sole immune exposure data available. According to the study, around 150 TCR beta chains were cytomegalovirus-associated. Clonal expansion was found to be greater in HLA-associated TCR beta chains than in equally common others in a later analysis.

This CDR3 region has 16 residues. The V gene end was trimmed by 6 bases and the J gene end by 3 bases; junction bases not matched to a gene: 8. The V gene's germline CDR1 is ENHRY and CDR2 SYGVKD. This sequence was found in a middle-aged woman in good health and CMV-seropositive. The sequencing input was PBMCs. The chain links TRBV10-3 to TRBJ2-3, with TRBD2 matching over 11 bases. CDR3 in DNA: TGTGCCATCAGGACTACTAGCGGGGGTTCGACAGATACGCAGTATTTT. This gives the protein CAIRTTSGGSTDTQYF.